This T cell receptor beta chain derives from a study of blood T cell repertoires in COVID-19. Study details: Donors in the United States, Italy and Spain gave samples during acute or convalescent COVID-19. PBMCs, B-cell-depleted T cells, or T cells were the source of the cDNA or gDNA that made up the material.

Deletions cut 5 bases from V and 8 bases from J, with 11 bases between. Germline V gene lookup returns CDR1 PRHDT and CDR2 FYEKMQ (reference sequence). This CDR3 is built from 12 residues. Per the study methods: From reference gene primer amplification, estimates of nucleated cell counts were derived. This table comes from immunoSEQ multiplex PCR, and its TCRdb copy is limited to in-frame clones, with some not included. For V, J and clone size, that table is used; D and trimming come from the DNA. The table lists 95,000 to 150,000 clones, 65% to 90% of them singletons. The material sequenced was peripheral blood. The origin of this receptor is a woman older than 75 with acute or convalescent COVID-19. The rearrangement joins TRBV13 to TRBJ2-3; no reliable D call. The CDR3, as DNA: TGTGCCAGCAGCCGCTCAGTCTCTACGCAGTATTTT. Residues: CASSRSVSTQYF.